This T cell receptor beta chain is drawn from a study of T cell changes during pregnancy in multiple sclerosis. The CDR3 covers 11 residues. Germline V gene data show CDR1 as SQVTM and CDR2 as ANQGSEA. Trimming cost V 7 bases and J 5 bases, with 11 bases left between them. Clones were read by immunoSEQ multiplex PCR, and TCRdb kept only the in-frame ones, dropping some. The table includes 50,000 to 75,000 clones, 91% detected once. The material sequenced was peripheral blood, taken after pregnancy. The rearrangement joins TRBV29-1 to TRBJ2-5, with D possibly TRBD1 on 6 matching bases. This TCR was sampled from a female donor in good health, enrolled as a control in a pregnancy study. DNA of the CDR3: TGCAGCGCCGGTACAGGGGAGACCCAGTACTTC. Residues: CSAGTGETQYF. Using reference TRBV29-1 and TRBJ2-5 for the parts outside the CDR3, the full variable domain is SAVISQKPSRDICQRGTSLTIQCQVDSQVTMMFWYRQQPGQSLTLIATANQGSEATYESGFVIDKFPISRPNLTFSTLTVSNMSPEDSSIYLCSAGTGETQYFGPGTRLLVL.